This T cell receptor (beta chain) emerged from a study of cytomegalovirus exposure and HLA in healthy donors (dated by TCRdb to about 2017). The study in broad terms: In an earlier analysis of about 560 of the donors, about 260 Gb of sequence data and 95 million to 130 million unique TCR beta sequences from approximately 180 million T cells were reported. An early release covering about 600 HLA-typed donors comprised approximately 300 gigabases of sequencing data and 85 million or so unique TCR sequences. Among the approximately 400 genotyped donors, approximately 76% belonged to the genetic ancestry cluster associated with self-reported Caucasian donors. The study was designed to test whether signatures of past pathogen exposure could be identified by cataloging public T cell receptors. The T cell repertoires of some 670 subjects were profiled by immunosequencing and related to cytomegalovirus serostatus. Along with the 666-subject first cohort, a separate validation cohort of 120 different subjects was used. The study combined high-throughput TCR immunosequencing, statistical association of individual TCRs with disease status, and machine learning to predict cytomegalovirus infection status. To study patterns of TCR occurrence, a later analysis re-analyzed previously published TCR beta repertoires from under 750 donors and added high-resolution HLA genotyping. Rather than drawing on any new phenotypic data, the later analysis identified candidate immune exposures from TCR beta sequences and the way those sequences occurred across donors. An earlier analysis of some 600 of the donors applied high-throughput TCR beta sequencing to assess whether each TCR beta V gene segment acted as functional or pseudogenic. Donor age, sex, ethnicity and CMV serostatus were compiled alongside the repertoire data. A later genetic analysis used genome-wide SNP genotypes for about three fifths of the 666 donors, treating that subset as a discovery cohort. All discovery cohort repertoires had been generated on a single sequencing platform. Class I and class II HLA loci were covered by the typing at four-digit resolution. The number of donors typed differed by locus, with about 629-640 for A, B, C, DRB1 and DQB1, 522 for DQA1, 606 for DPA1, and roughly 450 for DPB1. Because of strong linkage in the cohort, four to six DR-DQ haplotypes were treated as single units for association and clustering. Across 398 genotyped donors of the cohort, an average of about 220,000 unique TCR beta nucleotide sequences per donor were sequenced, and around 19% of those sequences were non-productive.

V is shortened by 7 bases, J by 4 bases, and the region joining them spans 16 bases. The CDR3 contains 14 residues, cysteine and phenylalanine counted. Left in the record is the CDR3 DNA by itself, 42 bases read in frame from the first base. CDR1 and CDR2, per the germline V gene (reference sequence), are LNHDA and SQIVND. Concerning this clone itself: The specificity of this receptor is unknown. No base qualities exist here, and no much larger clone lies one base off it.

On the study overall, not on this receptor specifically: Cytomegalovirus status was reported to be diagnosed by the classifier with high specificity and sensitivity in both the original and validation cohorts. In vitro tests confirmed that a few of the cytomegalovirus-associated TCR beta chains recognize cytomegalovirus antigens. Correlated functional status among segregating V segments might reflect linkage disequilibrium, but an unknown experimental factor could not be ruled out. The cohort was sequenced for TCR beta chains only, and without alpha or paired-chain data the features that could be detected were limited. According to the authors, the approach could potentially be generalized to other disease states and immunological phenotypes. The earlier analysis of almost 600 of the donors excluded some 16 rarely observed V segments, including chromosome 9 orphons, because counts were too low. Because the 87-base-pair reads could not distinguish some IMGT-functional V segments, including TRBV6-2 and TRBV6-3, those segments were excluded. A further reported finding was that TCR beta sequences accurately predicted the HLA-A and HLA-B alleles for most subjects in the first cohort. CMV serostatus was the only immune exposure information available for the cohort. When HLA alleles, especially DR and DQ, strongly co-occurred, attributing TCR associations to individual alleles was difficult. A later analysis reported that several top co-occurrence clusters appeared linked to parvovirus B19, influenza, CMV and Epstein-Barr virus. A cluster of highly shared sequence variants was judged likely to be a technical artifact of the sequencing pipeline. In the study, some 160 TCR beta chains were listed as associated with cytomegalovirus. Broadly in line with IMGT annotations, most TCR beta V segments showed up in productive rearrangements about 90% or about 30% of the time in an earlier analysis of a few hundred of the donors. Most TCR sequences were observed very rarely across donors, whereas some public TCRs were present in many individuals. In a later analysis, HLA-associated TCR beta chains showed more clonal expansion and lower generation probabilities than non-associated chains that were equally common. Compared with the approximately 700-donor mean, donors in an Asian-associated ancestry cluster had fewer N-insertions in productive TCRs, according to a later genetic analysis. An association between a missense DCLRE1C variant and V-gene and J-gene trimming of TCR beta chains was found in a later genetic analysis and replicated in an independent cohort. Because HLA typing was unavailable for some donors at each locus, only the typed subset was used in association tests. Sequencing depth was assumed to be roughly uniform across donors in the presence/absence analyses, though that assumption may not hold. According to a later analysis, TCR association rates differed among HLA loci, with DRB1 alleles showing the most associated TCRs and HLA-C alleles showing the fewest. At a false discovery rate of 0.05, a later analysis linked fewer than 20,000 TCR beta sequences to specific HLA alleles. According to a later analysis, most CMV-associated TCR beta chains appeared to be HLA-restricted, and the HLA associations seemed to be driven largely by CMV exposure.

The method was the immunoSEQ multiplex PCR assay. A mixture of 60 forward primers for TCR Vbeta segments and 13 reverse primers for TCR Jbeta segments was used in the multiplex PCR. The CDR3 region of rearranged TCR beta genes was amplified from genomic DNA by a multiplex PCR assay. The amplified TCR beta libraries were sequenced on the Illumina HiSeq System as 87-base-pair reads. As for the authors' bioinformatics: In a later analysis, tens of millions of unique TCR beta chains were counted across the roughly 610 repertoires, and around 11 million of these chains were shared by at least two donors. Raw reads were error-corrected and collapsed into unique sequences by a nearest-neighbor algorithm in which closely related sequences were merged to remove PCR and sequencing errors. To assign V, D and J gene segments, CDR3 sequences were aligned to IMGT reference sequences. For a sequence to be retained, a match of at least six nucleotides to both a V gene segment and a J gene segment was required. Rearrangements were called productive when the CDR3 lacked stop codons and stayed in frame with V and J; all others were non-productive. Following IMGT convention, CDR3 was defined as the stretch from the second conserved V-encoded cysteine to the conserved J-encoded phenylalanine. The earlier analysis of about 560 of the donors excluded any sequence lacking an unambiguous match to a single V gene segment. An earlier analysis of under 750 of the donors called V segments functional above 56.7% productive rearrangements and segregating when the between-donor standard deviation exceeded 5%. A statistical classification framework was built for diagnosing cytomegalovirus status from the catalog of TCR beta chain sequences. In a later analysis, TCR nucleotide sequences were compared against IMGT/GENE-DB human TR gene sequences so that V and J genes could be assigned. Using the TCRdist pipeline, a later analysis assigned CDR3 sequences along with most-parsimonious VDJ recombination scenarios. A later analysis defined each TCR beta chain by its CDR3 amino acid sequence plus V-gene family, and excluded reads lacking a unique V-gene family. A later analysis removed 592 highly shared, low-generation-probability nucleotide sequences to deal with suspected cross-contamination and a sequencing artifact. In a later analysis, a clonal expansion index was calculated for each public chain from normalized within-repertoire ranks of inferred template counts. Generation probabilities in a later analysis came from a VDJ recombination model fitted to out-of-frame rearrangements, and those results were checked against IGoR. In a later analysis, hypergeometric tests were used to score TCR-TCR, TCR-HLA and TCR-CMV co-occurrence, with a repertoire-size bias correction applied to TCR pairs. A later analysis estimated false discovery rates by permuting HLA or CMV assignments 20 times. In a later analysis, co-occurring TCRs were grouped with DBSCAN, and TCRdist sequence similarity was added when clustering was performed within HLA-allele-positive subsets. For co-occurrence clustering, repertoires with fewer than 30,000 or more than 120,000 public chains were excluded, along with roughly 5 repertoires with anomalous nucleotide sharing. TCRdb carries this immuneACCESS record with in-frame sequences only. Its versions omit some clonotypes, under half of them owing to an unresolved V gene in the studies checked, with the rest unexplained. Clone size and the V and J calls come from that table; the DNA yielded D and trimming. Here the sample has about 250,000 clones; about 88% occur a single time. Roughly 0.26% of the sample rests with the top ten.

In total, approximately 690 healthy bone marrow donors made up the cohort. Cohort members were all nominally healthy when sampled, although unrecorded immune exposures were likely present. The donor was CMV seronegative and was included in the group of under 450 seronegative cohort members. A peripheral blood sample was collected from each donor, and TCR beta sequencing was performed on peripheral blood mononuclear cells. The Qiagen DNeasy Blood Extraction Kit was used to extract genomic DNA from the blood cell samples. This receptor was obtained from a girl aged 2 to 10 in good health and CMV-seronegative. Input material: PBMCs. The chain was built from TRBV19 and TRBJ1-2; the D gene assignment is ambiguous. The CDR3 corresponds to CASIPGSGTYGYTF. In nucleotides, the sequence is TGTGCCAGTATCCCGGGGTCTGGAACCTATGGCTACACCTTC.